This T cell receptor (beta chain) was documented in a study of blood T cell repertoires in COVID-19. In germline, CDR1 is WNHNN, CDR2 SYGVQD (reference sequence). After removal of 5 bases from V and 8 bases from J, the junction contained 11 bases not matched to a gene. The CDR3 sequence is 15 residues long. Generated by immunoSEQ multiplex PCR, the TCRdb table keeps only in-frame clones and is missing some. The data show under 200,000 clones, with 85% seen just once and approximately 0.9% held by the top ten. The chain recombines TRBV10-1 with TRBJ2-1; 8 bases fit TRBD1. Material: peripheral blood. This TCR came from a man in his 60s with COVID-19, enrolled during active disease. CDR3 protein: CASSPRQGAMDEQFF. The CDR3 coding sequence is TGCGCCAGCAGTCCACGGCAGGGGGCAATGGATGAGCAGTTCTTC.